Shown below are 25 T cell receptor beta chains from a single sample sequenced in a study of CD8+CD57+ T cells in acquired aplastic anemia. Using genomic DNA as the template, TCR beta VDJ and CDR3 profiling was carried out. TCRdb fed the reads into MiXCR, producing one record per CDR3 protein. Found here are roughly 81,000 distinct CDR3 sequences, around 42% of them singletons; the top ten hold approximately 61%. Sequenced sample: sorted CD4+, CD8+, or CD8+CD57+ T cells (not recorded which) from PBMCs. Source of these receptors: a human donor in good health, serving as a control.

The chain combines TRBV4-2 with TRBJ1-4, with 11 bases that match TRBD1. V shed 0 bases and J 8 bases; nucleotides not matched to a gene: 5. This CDR3 has 16 amino acids. The germline gives CDR1 LGHNA, CDR2 YNFKEQ. CDR3 loop: CASSQDGQGAGEKLFF. The CDR3 DNA sequence: TGTGCCAGCAGCCAAGATGGACAGGGGGCTGGGGAAAAACTGTTTTTT.

The V call is TRBV20-1, the J call TRBJ1-1; D gene ambiguous. There are 13 residues in the CDR3. Trimming shortened V by 6 bases and J by 4 bases, and 15 bases separated the two germline ends. Germline V gene data show CDR1 as DFQATT and CDR2 as SNEGSKA (reference sequence). For the CDR3, the DNA is TGCAGTGCAACCGAGGGTTATTCCACTGAAGCTTTCTTT. The encoded protein is CSATEGYSTEAFF.

The sample holds many counts of this clonotype. V and J are TRBV29-1 and TRBJ2-1; D is undetermined. The CDR3 is 12 residues long. Per germline, CDR1 SQVTM and CDR2 ANQGSEA. V was pared by 5 bases and J by 0 bases, with 5 bases between. The CDR3 DNA sequence: TGCAGCGTTTCAGGCTCCTACAATGAGCAGTTCTTC. This translates into CSVSGSYNEQFF.

A note on this clonotype: This may arise from a read error, as a much more abundant clone is one base away. Because it lacks the conserved phenylalanine or tryptophan at the end, this CDR3 is likely a read error. The chain employs TRBV7-8 and TRBJ1-1, with D maybe TRBD1 (5 bases). Germline V gives CDR1 SGHVS, CDR2 FQNEAQ. Trimming cost V 5 bases and J 1 base, with 11 bases left between them. There are 14 residues in the CDR3. CDR3 region: CASSDWGGNTEAFL. The CDR3 region has the DNA TGTGCCAGCAGCGACTGGGGGGGGAACACTGAAGCTTTCCTT.

V and J are TRBV7-6 and TRBJ1-4; no firm D call. With 8 bases removed from V and 15 bases from J, the gap between germline ends came to 25 bases. The germline gives CDR1 SGHVS, CDR2 FNYEAQ. The CDR3 totals 14 residues. The CDR3 nucleotides read TGTGCCAGCGGCCCCCGTATGGGGTCAGATAAGGTGTTTTTT. Its translation: CASGPRMGSDKVFF.

The chain recombines TRBV24-1 with TRBJ2-1; 11 bases are shared with TRBD2. The CDR3 contains 12 residues. After removal of 9 bases from V and 8 bases from J, the junction contained 2 bases not matched to a gene. Germline CDR1 reads KGHDR; CDR2 reads SFDVKD. The DNA of the CDR3 is TGTGCCACCGTTAGCGGGAGGGATGAGCAGTTCTTC. It is translated as CATVSGRDEQFF.

The gene calls are TRBV4-2 and TRBJ2-2; 11 positions agree with TRBD2. Per germline, CDR1 LGHNA and CDR2 YNFKEQ. This CDR3 region has 18 residues. J was trimmed by 3 bases and V by 0 bases; bases with no gene match: 6. For the CDR3, the DNA is TGTGCCAGCAGCCAAGATTTTGGGACTAGCGGATACACCGGGGAGCTGTTTTTT. This encodes CASSQDFGTSGYTGELFF.

This clonotype has just a few counts. This clone may be a read error of a much larger clone one base away. The V call is TRBV9, the J call TRBJ2-3, with 11 bases matching TRBD2. The CDR3 spans 17 residues. Germline CDR1 SGDLS, CDR2 YYNGEE. Trimming removed 7 bases from V and 4 bases from J; junction bases left unmatched: 14. The CDR3 coding sequence is TGTGCCAGCGGCGATGTAGCGGGGGGGCCGATGCCAGATACGCAGTATTTT. Encoded protein: CASGDVAGGPMPDTQYF.

This clonotype appeared once. The V call is TRBV19, the J call TRBJ1-5, with D unclear. The ends were cut back, 5 bases at V and 6 bases at J, with 14 bases in the middle. Looked up from germline, CDR1 is LNHDA and CDR2 is SQIVND (reference sequence). The CDR3 consists of 14 residues. The DNA of the CDR3 is TGTGCCAGTAGTGCTGGATCTCGGGGTCAGCCCCAGCATTTT. Protein sequence: CASSAGSRGQPQHF.

This clonotype was detected many times. V usage is TRBV27 and J usage is TRBJ2-7; possibly TRBD2 for D (5 bases). Trimming stripped 5 bases from V and 4 bases from J, with 12 bases between. Germline lookup yields CDR1 MNHEY and CDR2 SMNVEV (reference sequence). CDR3 size: 13 residues. This chain's CDR3 is CASSPWTYYEQYF. The CDR3 DNA reads as TGTGCCAGCAGTCCCTGGACTTATTACGAGCAGTACTTC.

The chain joins TRBV29-1 to TRBJ2-1, with 11 positions matching TRBD2. Trimming removed 7 bases from V and 4 bases from J; junction bases left unmatched: 3. CDR1 SQVTM and CDR2 ANQGSEA come from the germline V gene. This CDR3 comprises 13 residues. CDR3 DNA: TGCAGCGATAGCGGGGGGGGATACAATGAGCAGTTCTTC. Translated, it gives CSDSGGGYNEQFF.

This clonotype was observed many times. The chain links TRBV6-1 to TRBJ2-7, with D unclear. The germline V gene encodes CDR1 MNHNS and CDR2 SASEGT. V was shortened by 8 bases and J by 0 bases, with 8 bases between the two germline ends. The CDR3 sequence is 12 residues long. CDR3 nucleotide sequence: TGTGCCAGCGAGGACGACTCCTACGAGCAGTACTTC. Amino acid sequence: CASEDDSYEQYF.

This clonotype has just a few counts. V and J are TRBV6-1 and TRBJ2-7, with D possibly being TRBD2 (5 bases). V shed 7 bases and J shed 1 base, with 11 bases lying between them. Germline assignment: CDR1 MNHNS and CDR2 SASEGT. This CDR3 contains 13 residues. Written as DNA, the CDR3 is TGTGCCAGCAAGCTCACGGGATCCTACGAGCAGTACTTC. Residues: CASKLTGSYEQYF.

The rearrangement links TRBV19 to TRBJ2-7; 8 bases map to TRBD1. Germline V gene data show CDR1 as LNHDA and CDR2 as SQIVND (reference sequence). The V and J ends lost 6 bases and 4 bases, in that order; junction bases with no gene match: 8. The CDR3 has 14 residues. The CDR3 nucleotides read TGTGCCAGTAGCGACAGGGGTGCGGATTACGAGCAGTACTTC. The encoded protein is CASSDRGADYEQYF.

This clonotype was recorded at least ten times. The chain has TRBV5-1 and TRBJ1-1, with D possibly matching TRBD1 (5 bases). CDR1 is SGHRS and CDR2 is YFSETQ in the germline V gene. Trimming cost V 5 bases and J 2 bases, with 10 bases left between them. This CDR3 comprises 13 residues. The DNA of the CDR3 is TGCGCCAGCAGACTCGACAGTAACACTGAAGCTTTCTTT. It translates to CASRLDSNTEAFF.

This clonotype was counted at least ten times. The chain employs TRBV5-1 and TRBJ1-2; the D gene is possibly TRBD1 (6 bases). The CDR3 runs to 13 residues. Germline CDR1 is SGHRS and CDR2 is YFSETQ. Trimming removed 9 bases at V and 4 bases at J, with 16 bases between. CDR3: CANLQGSGYGYTF. In nucleotides, the CDR3 is TGCGCCAACTTACAGGGTTCTGGCTATGGCTACACCTTC.

As to this clonotype: One end of the junction fails to match germline, which may point to a read error. The chain couples TRBV5-4 to TRBJ2-7; 8 nucleotides align to TRBD1. CDR3 length: 17 amino acids. Germline V lookup: CDR1 SGHNT, CDR2 YYREEE (reference sequence). The CDR3 is CASSWGMTGEGPYEQHF. The DNA for the CDR3 is TGTGCCAGCAGCTGGGGGATGACAGGGGAAGGGCCCTACGAGCAGCACTTC.

This clonotype was counted many times. The V gene is TRBV2, the J gene TRBJ1-3; D gene ambiguous. The CDR3 runs 15 residues. The ends were cut back, 2 bases at V and 4 bases at J, with 12 bases in the middle. Germline V lookup: CDR1 SNHLY, CDR2 FYNNEI. The CDR3 nucleotides are TGTGCCAGCAGTGAATCCCGGATGGGGGGAAACACCATATATTTT. It yields the protein CASSESRMGGNTIYF. The entire variable domain, with the rest obtained from reference TRBV2 and TRBJ1-3, is as follows: EPEVTQTPSHQVTQMGQEVILRCVPISNHLYFYWYRQILGQKVEFLVSFYNNEISEKSEIFDDQFSVERPDGSNFTLKIRSTKLEDSAMYFCASSESRMGGNTIYFGEGSWLTVV.

This clonotype was recorded a few times. The CDR3 reads CSVGQGRDTQYF. DNA for the CDR3: TGCAGCGTAGGACAGGGTCGGGATACGCAGTATTTT. J is TRBJ2-3 and V is TRBV29-1, with 8 bases lining up with TRBD1. Germline V gene sequence: CDR1 SQVTM, CDR2 ANQGSEA. The ends lost 6 bases at V and 6 bases at J; junction bases unmatched: 5. This CDR3 spans 12 amino acids.

A single count supports this clonotype. A junction end diverges from the germline sequence, so it may reflect a read error. The chain recombines TRBV7-3 with TRBJ2-1, with D perhaps matching TRBD2 (5 bases). Germline-derived CDR1 and CDR2 are SGHTA and FQGTGA. The CDR3 has 12 amino acids. This CDR3 reads CTSSLSGNEQFF. DNA of the CDR3: TGTACCAGCAGCTTAAGCGGCAATGAGCAGTTCTTC.

Many counts were recorded for this clonotype. V is TRBV6-1 and J is TRBJ1-1; D is unclear. Trimming cost V 7 bases and J 6 bases, with 9 bases left between them. The CDR3 spans 11 residues. Germline values: CDR1 MNHNS, CDR2 SASEGT. In nucleotides, the CDR3 is TGTGCCAGCATAAGGGCTCCTGAAGCTTTCTTT. Its protein product is CASIRAPEAFF.

Only a few counts were recorded for this clonotype. CDR3 residues: CASSETPTTNEQFF. CDR3 DNA sequence: TGTGCCAGCAGCGAAACCCCTACAACCAATGAGCAGTTCTTC. The chain employs TRBV11-3 and TRBJ2-1; D is undetermined. The germline CDR1 and CDR2 sequences are SGHNT and YENEEA. With 5 bases removed from V and 6 bases from J, the gap between germline ends came to 14 bases. This CDR3 comprises 14 residues.

This sequence joins TRBV7-2 and TRBJ1-1; tentative D call: TRBD1 (5 bases). CDR3 size: 12 residues. The germline CDR1 and CDR2 sequences are SGHTA and FQGNSA. Deletions cut 2 bases from V and 6 bases from J, with 7 bases between. CDR3 in amino acids: CASSLTRAEAFF. The CDR3 DNA follows: TGTGCCAGCAGCTTAACCAGGGCTGAAGCTTTCTTT.

This clonotype was counted between two and nine times. Being one base from a much bigger clone, this may be a read error. The V gene is TRBV20-1, the J gene TRBJ2-7; possibly TRBD2 for D (5 bases). The CDR3 consists of 14 residues. Germline V gene data show CDR1 as DFQATT and CDR2 as SNEGSKA (reference sequence). Trimming left V 0 bases short and J 4 bases short, with 13 bases between. The CDR3 nucleotides read TGCAGTGCTAGAGATTGCGAGGGCGGGTACGAGCAGTACTTC. Translation: CSARDCEGGYEQYF.

Only one count was recorded for this clonotype. The chain employs TRBV9 and TRBJ2-5; 8 nucleotides align to TRBD1. This CDR3 is 15 amino acids long. Germline V gives CDR1 SGDLS, CDR2 YYNGEE. V shed 0 bases and J 2 bases; nucleotides not matched to a gene: 3. The CDR3 bases are TGTGCCAGCAGCGTAGTACAGGGGGGACAAGAGACCCAGTACTTC. It translates to CASSVVQGGQETQYF.